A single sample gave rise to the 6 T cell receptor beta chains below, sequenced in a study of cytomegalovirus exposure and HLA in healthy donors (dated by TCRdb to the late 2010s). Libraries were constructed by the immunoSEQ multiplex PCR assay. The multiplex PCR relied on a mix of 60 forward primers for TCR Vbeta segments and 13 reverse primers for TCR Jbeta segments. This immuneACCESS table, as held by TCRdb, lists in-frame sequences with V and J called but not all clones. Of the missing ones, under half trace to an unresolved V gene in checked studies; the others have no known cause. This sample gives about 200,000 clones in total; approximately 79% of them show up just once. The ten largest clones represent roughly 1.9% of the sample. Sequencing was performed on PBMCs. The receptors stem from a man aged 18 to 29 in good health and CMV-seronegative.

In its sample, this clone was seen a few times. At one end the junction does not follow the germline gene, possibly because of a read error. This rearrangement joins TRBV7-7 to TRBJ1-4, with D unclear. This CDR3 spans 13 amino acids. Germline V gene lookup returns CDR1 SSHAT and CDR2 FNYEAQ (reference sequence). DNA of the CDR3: TGTGCTAGCAGCTTAGCGTATAATGAAAAACTGTTTTTT. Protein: CASSLAYNEKLFF.

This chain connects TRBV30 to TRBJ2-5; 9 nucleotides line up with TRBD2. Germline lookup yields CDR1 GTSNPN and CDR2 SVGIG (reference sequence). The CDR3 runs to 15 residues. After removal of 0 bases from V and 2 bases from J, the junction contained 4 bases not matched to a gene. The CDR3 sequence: CAWSVGAGGQETQYF. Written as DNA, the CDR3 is TGTGCCTGGAGTGTAGGCGCGGGGGGGCAAGAGACCCAGTACTTC.

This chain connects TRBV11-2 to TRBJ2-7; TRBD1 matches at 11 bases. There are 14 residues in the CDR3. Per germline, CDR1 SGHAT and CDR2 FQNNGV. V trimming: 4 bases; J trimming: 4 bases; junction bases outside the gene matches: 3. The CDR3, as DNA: TGTGCCAGCAGCTCCGGGACAGGGGGATACGAGCAGTACTTC. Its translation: CASSSGTGGYEQYF. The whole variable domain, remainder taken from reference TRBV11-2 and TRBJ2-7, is EAGVAQSPRYKIIEKRQSVAFWCNPISGHATLYWYQQILGQGPKLLIQFQNNGVVDDSQLPKDRFSAERLKGVDSTLKIQPAKLEDSAVYLCASSSGTGGYEQYFGPGTRLTVT.

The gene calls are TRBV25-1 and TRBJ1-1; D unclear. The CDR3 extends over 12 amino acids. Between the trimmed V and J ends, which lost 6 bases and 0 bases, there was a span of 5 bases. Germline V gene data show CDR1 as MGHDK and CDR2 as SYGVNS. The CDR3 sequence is CASSRVNTEAFF. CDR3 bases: TGTGCCAGCAGCCGGGTGAACACTGAAGCTTTCTTT.

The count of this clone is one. The CDR3 DNA sequence: TGTGCCAGCAGCTTAGGCTACAGGGACACTGAAGCTTTCTTT. Its translation: CASSLGYRDTEAFF. This sequence joins TRBV7-2 and TRBJ1-1; possible D gene TRBD1, 6 bases. CDR1 and CDR2 from the germline V gene are SGHTA and FQGNSA. This CDR3 is built from 14 residues. V was shortened by 1 base and J by 3 bases, with 9 bases between the two germline ends.

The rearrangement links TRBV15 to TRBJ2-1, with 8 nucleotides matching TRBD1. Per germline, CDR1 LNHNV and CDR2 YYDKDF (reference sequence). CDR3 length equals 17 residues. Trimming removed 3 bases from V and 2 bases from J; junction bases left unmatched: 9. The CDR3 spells CATSSDAEDRAYNEQFF. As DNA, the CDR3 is TGTGCCACCAGCAGTGATGCGGAGGACAGGGCCTACAATGAGCAGTTCTTC.